These T cell receptor beta chains were read from a single sample in a study of T and B cells in COVID-19 patients. TCRdb re-called the multiplex PCR reads through MiXCR, storing one row per CDR3 protein. Of around 3,000 distinct CDR3 sequences in the sample, 21% were seen once. Sequenced sample: blood. The receptors were sampled from a human donor with active COVID-19. CDR3s include the opening cysteine and the closing phenylalanine or tryptophan. A D gene is named only where the DNA matches it firmly. Size tells how often a clone was seen (once, few, many) or the class of an expanded clone, and some rows leave it out.

15,NA,TRBJ2-3,TRBV5-5,medium-sized,CASSYISPATDTQYF,TGTGCCAGCAGCTATATAAGTCCGGCGACAGATACGCAGTATTTT
16,TRBD1,TRBJ2-1,TRBV9,few,CASSPTTGVGYNEQFF,TGTGCCAGCAGTCCTACCACAGGGGTCGGATACAATGAGCAGTTCTTC
14,NA,TRBJ1-2,TRBV5-4,NA,CAGSPGQINYGYTF,TGTGCCGGCAGCCCCGGACAGATCAACTATGGCTACACCTTC
15,NA,TRBJ2-2,TRBV6-5,medium-sized,CASSFLAGGGGELFF,TGTGCCAGCAGTTTCCTAGCTGGTGGGGGCGGGGAGCTGTTTTTT
15,NA,TRBJ2-3,TRBV19,large,CASSIPQGQRDTQYF,TGTGCCAGTAGTATCCCTCAAGGACAGAGAGATACGCAGTATTTT
14,NA,TRBJ1-4,TRBV5-1,medium-sized,CASSQGLANEKLFF,TGCGCCAGCAGCCAGGGGTTAGCTAATGAAAAACTGTTTTTT
15,NA,TRBJ2-1,TRBV19,large,CASRISLGSYNEQFF,TGTGCCAGTAGGATCTCTTTGGGGTCCTACAATGAGCAGTTCTTC
16,NA,TRBJ2-1,TRBV6-1,NA,CASTPKFRGSYNEQFF,TGTGCCAGCACCCCAAAATTCAGGGGCTCCTACAATGAGCAGTTCTTC
12,NA,TRBJ1-5,TRBV19,medium-sized,CASSTGAGPQHF,TGTGCCAGTAGTACAGGGGCTGGGCCCCAGCATTTT
13,NA,TRBJ1-2,TRBV19,medium-sized,CASSFVQPYGYTF,TGTGCCAGTAGTTTTGTCCAGCCCTATGGCTACACCTTC
14,NA,TRBJ2-7,TRBV5-1,NA,CASSLGSVDYEQYF,TGCGCCAGCAGCTTGGGATCAGTTGACTACGAGCAGTACTTC
16,NA,TRBJ1-1,TRBV11-3,NA,CASSLEFGRRNTEAFF,TGTGCCAGCAGCTTAGAGTTCGGCAGAAGAAACACTGAAGCTTTCTTT
16,NA,TRBJ2-1,TRBV6-5,medium-sized,CASSYRSVRTNNEQFF,TGTGCCAGCAGTTACCGGAGTGTTCGAACTAACAATGAGCAGTTCTTC
15,NA,TRBJ1-6,TRBV11-1,medium-sized,CASSLAGGDNSPLHF,TGTGCCAGCAGCTTAGCCGGCGGGGACAATTCACCCCTCCACTTT
14,NA,TRBJ1-4,TRBV5-4,medium-sized,CASSPGQFNEKLFF,TGTGCCAGCAGCCCTGGACAGTTTAATGAAAAACTGTTTTTT
16,NA,TRBJ1-2,TRBV7-9,few,CASSLDSRGANYGYTF,TGTGCCAGCAGCTTAGACTCTAGGGGTGCTAACTATGGCTACACCTTC
19,NA,TRBJ1-6,TRBV13,medium-sized,CASSLLTAGSSSYNSPLHF,TGTGCCAGCAGCCTCCTTACAGCGGGGTCGAGCTCCTATAATTCACCCCTCCACTTT
15,TRBD2,TRBJ2-3,TRBV13,medium-sized,CASSLGSGSTDTQYF,TGTGCCAGCAGCTTAGGTAGCGGGAGTACAGATACGCAGTATTTT
13,TRBD2,TRBJ2-1,TRBV18,NA,CASSNRAGDEQFF,TGTGCCAGCTCCAACAGAGCGGGGGATGAGCAGTTCTTC
18,TRBD1,TRBJ2-7,TRBV6-5,NA,CASSAWDRGNQPQLRQYF,TGTGCCAGCAGTGCATGGGACAGGGGGAATCAGCCCCAACTCCGGCAGTACTTC
13,NA,TRBJ2-3,TRBV7-3,NA,CASSLQAADTQYF,TGTGCCAGCAGCTTACAGGCAGCAGATACGCAGTATTTT
15,NA,TRBJ2-2,TRBV5-6,medium-sized,CASSLRGTNTGELFF,TGTGCCAGCAGCTTGAGGGGGACCAACACCGGGGAGCTGTTTTTT
15,NA,TRBJ2-3,TRBV6-5,medium-sized,CASSFTAEGTDTQYF,TGTGCCAGCAGTTTTACAGCGGAAGGCACAGATACGCAGTATTTT
13,NA,TRBJ2-5,TRBV5-1,NA,CASTTGVGETQYF,TGCGCCAGCACGACAGGAGTTGGGGAGACCCAGTACTTC
15,TRBD1,TRBJ2-5,TRBV5-1,few,CASSTEGQGAETQYF,TGCGCCAGCAGCACGGAAGGACAGGGGGCAGAGACCCAGTACTTC
14,NA,TRBJ1-4,TRBV5-4,medium-sized,CASSSGLRGEKLFF,TGTGCCAGCAGCTCTGGATTACGCGGGGAAAAACTGTTTTTT
16,TRBD1,TRBJ2-2,TRBV19,NA,CASSMWGTGYTGELFF,TGTGCCAGTAGTATGTGGGGGACAGGGTACACCGGGGAGCTGTTTTTT
13,NA,TRBJ2-5,TRBV5-5,NA,CASRRTASETQYF,TGTGCCAGCAGGCGGACAGCATCAGAGACCCAGTACTTC
14,NA,TRBJ1-2,TRBV6-6,medium-sized,CASRPRDTNYGYTF,TGTGCCAGCAGACCCCGGGACACTAACTATGGCTACACCTTC
12,NA,TRBJ2-7,TRBV20-1,few,CSARWRENEQYF,TGCAGTGCTAGGTGGAGGGAGAACGAGCAGTACTTC
15,TRBD1,TRBJ1-1,TRBV6-6,NA,CASSPRDRVDTEAFF,TGTGCCAGCAGCCCTCGGGACAGGGTGGACACTGAAGCTTTCTTT
15,NA,TRBJ2-2,TRBV6-5,medium-sized,CASRATRGNTGELFF,TGTGCCAGCAGGGCCACTAGGGGGAACACCGGGGAGCTGTTTTTT
12,NA,TRBJ2-5,TRBV29-1,medium-sized,CSERQPGETQYF,TGCAGCGAACGACAGCCCGGGGAGACCCAGTACTTC
13,TRBD1,TRBJ2-7,TRBV20-1,NA,CSAPPGQDYEQYF,TGCAGTGCCCCCCCCGGACAGGACTACGAGCAGTACTTC
12,NA,TRBJ2-3,TRBV5-4,medium-sized,CASSLAGRPSSF,TGTGCCAGCAGCTTGGCTGGACGGCCCTCGTCCTTT
12,NA,TRBJ1-2,TRBV29-1,medium-sized,CSVDQGNYGYTF,TGCAGCGTTGATCAGGGTAACTATGGCTACACCTTC
16,NA,TRBJ1-5,TRBV15,medium-sized,CATSRETIYSNQPQHF,TGTGCCACCAGCAGAGAAACAATCTATAGCAATCAGCCCCAGCATTTT
15,NA,TRBJ1-2,TRBV7-6,NA,CASSLTRDGNYGYTF,TGTGCCAGCAGCTTAACGCGGGATGGAAACTATGGCTACACCTTC
15,TRBD1,TRBJ2-5,TRBV18,medium-sized,CASSPFSQGQETQYF,TGTGCCAGCTCACCATTTTCACAGGGGCAAGAGACCCAGTACTTC
19,TRBD2,TRBJ2-5,TRBV19,medium-sized,CASSMGGLAGVDFVETQYF,TGTGCCAGTAGTATGGGGGGACTAGCGGGGGTAGACTTCGTAGAGACCCAGTACTTC
14,TRBD1,TRBJ1-2,TRBV12-3/TRBV12-4,NA,CASSLVDRGYGYTF,TGTGCCAGCAGTTTAGTTGACAGGGGGTATGGCTACACCTTC
16,TRBD1,TRBJ1-2,TRBV5-5,NA,CASSLGWTGGAYGYTF,TGTGCCAGCAGCTTGGGATGGACAGGGGGCGCGTATGGCTACACCTTC